What follows is one TCR beta chain and its context. The clone's antigen remains unknown. Per-base quality was not reported, and no clone a single base away is much larger than it. The data are from a study of T cell changes during pregnancy in multiple sclerosis (dated by TCRdb to between 2018 and 2021). General notes on the study: The study looked at changes in the T cell repertoire across pregnancy in women with multiple sclerosis.

Library preparation employed the immunoSEQ multiplex PCR assay. The table was pulled from immuneACCESS by TCRdb, which kept in-frame rearrangements only. Such tables lose some clones; where checked, under half of the loss comes from unresolved V genes, and the rest has no known cause. The sample yields about 80,000 clones; about 90% were counted once. Clones ranked in the top ten supply more than 1.4% of the sample. V is clipped by 0 bases and J by 5 bases, and the sequence between their germline boundaries is 8 bases long. The CDR3 goes from the cysteine to the phenylalanine over 14 residues. The DNA shown is the 42-base CDR3, in frame from base 1. The CDR1 and CDR2 encoded by the germline V gene are MGHRA and YSYEKL.

Here the sequenced sample was peripheral blood, taken before pregnancy. Recombination joined TRBV4-1 with TRBJ2-1; perhaps TRBD2 is the D gene, with 6 bases matching. This clonotype was sampled from a female donor with multiple sclerosis, enrolled in a pregnancy study. The nucleotide sequence is TGCGCCAGCAGCCAAGATCCGGGGGACAATGAGCAGTTCTTC. Its amino acids are CASSQDPGDNEQFF.